These 17 T cell receptor beta chains were sequenced from one sample in a study of OX40 agonist ivuxolimab in advanced cancers. Sequencing was performed with immunoSEQ multiplex PCR; in TCRdb, only in-frame clones are kept and a portion is missing. The sample records some 50,000 clones, about 86% being singletons. The material was CD4+ or CD8+ T cells sorted from blood, obtained in a trial of the OX40 agonist ivuxolimab. The receptors shown here come from an adult with an advanced solid tumor such as melanoma, head and neck, liver or kidney cancer.

This chain links TRBV25-1 with TRBJ2-1, with 7 bases aligning to TRBD1. From germline, CDR1 is MGHDK and CDR2 SYGVNS. The length of the CDR3 is 15 residues. V lost 3 bases to trimming and J lost 8 bases; unmatched junction nucleotides: 10. The CDR3 reads CASSDPGTVDDEQFF. The CDR3 region has the DNA TGTGCCAGCAGTGACCCCGGGACAGTCGACGATGAGCAGTTCTTC.

Here the CDR3 reads CASSSSGTEENYGYTF. Written as DNA, the CDR3 is TGTGCCAGCAGTTCCTCCGGGACGGAGGAAAACTATGGCTACACCTTC. V is TRBV6-5 and J is TRBJ1-2, with TRBD1 as a possible D gene (5 bases). Per germline, CDR1 MNHEY and CDR2 SVGAGI. V lost 4 bases to trimming and J lost 2 bases, with 17 bases between them. The CDR3 length is 16 residues.

The chain links TRBV15 to TRBJ2-1; the D gene is possibly TRBD2 (5 bases). CDR1 is LNHNV, CDR2 YYDKDF, per germline (reference sequence). This CDR3 region has 15 residues. Trimming left V 4 bases short and J 4 bases short, with 14 bases between. The CDR3 nucleotides read TGTGCCACCAGCATGACATGGACTGCATACAATGAGCAGTTCTTC. Translating it yields CATSMTWTAYNEQFF.

The gene calls are TRBV10-1 and TRBJ2-1; D possibly matches TRBD1 or TRBD2 (5 bases each). Trimming pared 3 bases from V and 6 bases from J, leaving 15 bases between. From germline, CDR1 is WNHNN and CDR2 SYGVQD (reference sequence). The CDR3 consists of 15 residues. This CDR3 is CASSDEGALANEQFF. The CDR3 coding sequence is TGCGCCAGCAGTGATGAAGGGGCGCTAGCCAATGAGCAGTTCTTC.

The rearrangement joins TRBV9 to TRBJ1-1; no firm D call. V lost 0 bases to trimming and J lost 0 bases, with 9 bases between them. The CDR3 covers 15 residues. Per the germline V gene, CDR1 is SGDLS and CDR2 is YYNGEE. The DNA of the CDR3 is TGTGCCAGCAGCGTAGCTTATGGGATGAACACTGAAGCTTTCTTT. This codes for CASSVAYGMNTEAFF.

V usage is TRBV28 and J usage is TRBJ2-1; 10 positions agree with TRBD2. The CDR3 runs to 16 residues. CDR1 and CDR2 (germline): MDHEN, SYDVKM. J was trimmed by 6 bases and V by 2 bases; bases with no gene match: 7. CDR3 region: CASSLVLAGVINEQFF. The CDR3 region has the DNA TGTGCCAGCAGTTTAGTCCTAGCGGGAGTGATCAATGAGCAGTTCTTC.

The CDR3 is CASSSLGGEGGSRAYEQYF. The CDR3 nucleotides are TGTGCCAGCAGCTCGCTGGGGGGCGAGGGCGGGAGCAGGGCCTACGAGCAGTACTTC. The J gene is TRBJ2-7, the V gene TRBV5-6, with D maybe TRBD2 (7 bases). The CDR3 runs 19 residues. V lost 3 bases and J 2 bases, leaving 27 bases between the germline ends. Germline-derived CDR1 and CDR2 are SGHDT and YYEEEE.

This chain uses TRBV7-6 with TRBJ2-1; either TRBD1 or TRBD2 may supply D (5 bases each). Trimming took off 0 bases at V and 0 bases at J, with 9 bases between the two ends. The CDR3 covers 16 residues. CDR1 and CDR2 from the germline V gene are SGHVS and FNYEAQ. CDR3 in amino acids: CASSLAAGSSYNEQFF. The CDR3 DNA reads as TGTGCCAGCAGCTTAGCGGCAGGGAGCTCCTACAATGAGCAGTTCTTC.

The chain combines TRBV13 with TRBJ2-1; TRBD2 matches at 14 bases. J was trimmed by 11 bases and V by 4 bases; bases with no gene match: 7. The CDR3 runs 15 residues. Looked up from germline, CDR1 is PRHDT and CDR2 is FYEKMQ (reference sequence). The CDR3 DNA sequence: TGTGCCAGCAGCTCCCGGGGACTAGCGGGAGCGAAGCAGTTCTTC. This encodes CASSSRGLAGAKQFF.

V is TRBV5-6 and J is TRBJ2-3; 9 bases fit TRBD2. This CDR3 is built from 15 residues. V was clipped by 0 bases and J by 7 bases; unmatched bases: 6. In germline, CDR1 is SGHDT, CDR2 YYEEEE. CDR3 DNA: TGTGCCAGCAGCTTGGGACTAGCGGTTCTGTATACGCAGTATTTT. Translating it yields CASSLGLAVLYTQYF.

This chain connects TRBV10-2 to TRBJ1-5; D unclear. CDR3 size: 14 residues. Germline V gene data show CDR1 as WSHSY and CDR2 as SAAADI. The V and J ends lost 0 bases and 3 bases respectively, with 6 bases between them. In DNA form, the CDR3 reads TGCGCCAGCAGTGAGTCAAAACACAATCAGCCCCAGCATTTT. Translating gives CASSESKHNQPQHF.

The chain has TRBV19 and TRBJ2-3; 8 bases are a match to TRBD1. In germline, CDR1 is LNHDA, CDR2 SQIVND (reference sequence). The CDR3 is 15 amino acids. Trimming removed 1 base from V and 2 bases from J; junction bases left unmatched: 2. CDR3 residues: CASSIGTGLTDTQYF. The CDR3 coding sequence is TGTGCCAGTAGTATAGGGACAGGGCTCACAGATACGCAGTATTTT.

The rearrangement uses TRBV7-9 and TRBJ2-5; 7 bases line up with TRBD1. This CDR3 comprises 13 residues. The V and J ends lost 5 bases and 5 bases, in that order; junction bases with no gene match: 5. Germline loops: CDR1 SEHNR, CDR2 FQNEAQ (reference sequence). The CDR3 region is CASSPAGGETQYF. For the CDR3, the DNA is TGTGCCAGCAGCCCTGCAGGGGGTGAGACCCAGTACTTC.

This clone was seen a few times. V gene TRBV29-1 combines with J gene TRBJ1-4; the match to TRBD1 covers 9 bases. The CDR3 consists of 13 residues. Germline V gives CDR1 SQVTM, CDR2 ANQGSEA. V lost 7 bases, J lost 6 bases, and 6 bases stayed unmatched. This CDR3 is CSAGQGSDEKLFF. DNA of the CDR3: TGCAGCGCTGGACAGGGGTCGGATGAAAAACTGTTTTTT. The whole variable domain, remainder taken from reference TRBV29-1 and TRBJ1-4, is SAVISQKPSRDICQRGTSLTIQCQVDSQVTMMFWYRQQPGQSLTLIATANQGSEATYESGFVIDKFPISRPNLTFSTLTVSNMSPEDSSIYLCSAGQGSDEKLFFGSGTQLSVL.

The CDR3 DNA reads as TGTGCCAGCAGTCCAGGACAGGGTATTTCACCCCTCCACTTT. It is translated as CASSPGQGISPLHF. This sequence joins TRBV27 and TRBJ1-6, with 8 nucleotides matching TRBD1. From germline, CDR1 is MNHEY and CDR2 SMNVEV (reference sequence). The V segment lost 5 bases and the J segment 9 bases; nucleotides outside the gene matches: 6. The CDR3 has 14 residues.

This clone was seen only a few times. The chain carries TRBV4-3 and TRBJ2-1; 13 bases fit TRBD2. V lost 5 bases, J lost 8 bases, and 9 bases stayed unmatched. In germline, CDR1 is LGHNA, CDR2 YSLEER. The CDR3 is 16 residues long. The CDR3 sequence is CASSSRTSGSGDEQFF. The DNA of the CDR3 is TGCGCCAGCAGCTCCCGGACTAGCGGGAGTGGCGATGAGCAGTTCTTC.

This chain uses TRBV28 with TRBJ2-4; 7 nucleotides match TRBD2. CDR1 MDHEN and CDR2 SYDVKM come from the germline V gene. This CDR3 has 15 amino acids. V shed 10 bases, J shed 9 bases, and the junction held 18 bases outside the gene matches. The CDR3 coding sequence is TGTGCCACCTTCGAAGCGGGAAGCCTCCAGGGCATTCAGTACTTC. It yields the protein CATFEAGSLQGIQYF. Supplemented by reference TRBV28 and TRBJ2-4, the full variable domain reads DVKVTQSSRYLVKRTGEKVFLECVQDMDHENMFWYRQDPGLGLRLIYFSYDVKMKEKGDIPEGYSVSREKKERFSLILESASTNQTSMYLCATFEAGSLQGIQYFGAGTRLSVL.